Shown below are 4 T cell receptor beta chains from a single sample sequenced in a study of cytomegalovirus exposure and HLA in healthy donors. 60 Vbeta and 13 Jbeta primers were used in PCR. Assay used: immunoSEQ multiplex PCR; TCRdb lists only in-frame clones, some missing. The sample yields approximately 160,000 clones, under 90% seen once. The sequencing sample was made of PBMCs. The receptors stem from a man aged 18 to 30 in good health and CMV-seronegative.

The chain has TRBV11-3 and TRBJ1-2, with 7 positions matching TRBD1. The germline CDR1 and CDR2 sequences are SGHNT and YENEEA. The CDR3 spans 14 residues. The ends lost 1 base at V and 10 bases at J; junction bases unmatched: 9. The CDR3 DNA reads TGTGCCAGCAGCTTAGGTCGGGGGACAGATCTCTACACCTTC. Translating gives CASSLGRGTDLYTF.

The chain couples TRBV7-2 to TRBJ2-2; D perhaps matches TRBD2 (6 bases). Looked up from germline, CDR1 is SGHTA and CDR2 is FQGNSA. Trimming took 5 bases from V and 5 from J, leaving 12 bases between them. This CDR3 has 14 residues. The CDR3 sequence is CASSPGLETGELFF. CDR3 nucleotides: TGTGCCAGCAGCCCGGGACTTGAGACCGGGGAGCTGTTTTTT.

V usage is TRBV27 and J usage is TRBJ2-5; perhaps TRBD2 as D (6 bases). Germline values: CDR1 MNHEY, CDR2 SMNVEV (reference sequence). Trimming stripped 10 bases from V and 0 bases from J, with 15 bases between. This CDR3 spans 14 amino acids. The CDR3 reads CATKEIADQETQYF. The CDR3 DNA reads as TGTGCCACCAAGGAGATAGCGGACCAAGAGACCCAGTACTTC.

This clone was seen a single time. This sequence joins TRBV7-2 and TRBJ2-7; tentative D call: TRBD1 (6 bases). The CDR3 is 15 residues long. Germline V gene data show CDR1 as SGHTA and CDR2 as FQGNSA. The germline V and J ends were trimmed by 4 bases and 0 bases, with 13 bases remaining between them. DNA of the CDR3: TGTGCCAGCAGCTCGACAGGCGGTTTCTCCTACGAGCAGTACTTC. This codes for CASSSTGGFSYEQYF. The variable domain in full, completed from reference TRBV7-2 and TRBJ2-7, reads GAGVSQSPSNKVTEKGKDVELRCDPISGHTALYWYRQSLGQGLEFLIYFQGNSAPDKSGLPSDRFSAERTGGSVSTLTIQRTQQEDSAVYLCASSSTGGFSYEQYFGPGTRLTVT.